This T cell receptor beta chain was captured in a study of early T cells in non-severe SARS-CoV-2 infection. TCRdb recomputed calls from the 5' RACE reads with MiXCR, one row per CDR3 protein. The sample shows approximately 70,000 distinct CDR3 sequences, approximately 13% of them seen only once. Germline loops: CDR1 DFQATT, CDR2 SNEGSKA (reference sequence). Trimming took off 5 bases at V and 1 base at J, with 11 bases between the two ends. This CDR3 is 14 amino acids long. This clonotype showed up many times. The sequence was obtained from an adult who was a healthcare worker with PCR-confirmed SARS-CoV-2 infection or an uninfected control (not recorded which). Sequenced: whole blood. The chain uses TRBV20-1 and TRBJ1-4; a weak D match, TRBD1 (6 bases). The CDR3 DNA follows: TGCAGTGCTCCAACAGGGATAACTAATGAAAAACTGTTTTTT. Amino acids: CSAPTGITNEKLFF.